This T cell receptor (beta chain) was identified during a study of blood T cells in healthy people across ages. From germline, CDR1 is LNHNV and CDR2 YYDKDF (reference sequence). This CDR3 is built from 15 residues. V gave up 3 bases and J gave up 9 bases; unmatched junction bases: 8. Alongside a J-beta primer mix, a sample-barcoded 5' primer served in a second PCR lasting roughly 7 to 11 cycles. Every cDNA molecule bore a tag from a template-switch adaptor containing 12 random nucleotides. All samples gave at least 2.5 million CDR3-containing paired-end reads. TCRdb reprocessed the 5' RACE reads with MiXCR, giving one entry per CDR3 protein. The table records 800,000 to 1,300,000 distinct CDR3 sequences, less than 25% of them present only once. These data also formed part of another study, on T cells of mothers and their children. Per that paper: Each mother gave over 8.5 million TCR beta CDR3 reads; each child, several million.

This receptor was identified in a girl aged 2 to 9 in good health. This rearrangement joins TRBV15 to TRBJ2-1; 10 nucleotides line up with TRBD2. Sequencing was done on a sample of blood. CDR3 in DNA: TGTGCCACCAGCAGGACGCAGCGGGAGGGCCTTGAGCAGTTCTTC. It yields the protein CATSRTQREGLEQFF.